The 10 T cell receptor beta chains reported below all come from one sample, sequenced in a study of early T cells in non-severe SARS-CoV-2 infection. Using its own MiXCR run on the 5' RACE reads, TCRdb lists one record per CDR3 protein. The repertoire holds approximately 28,000 distinct CDR3 sequences, with around 5.8% as singletons. Source: whole blood, taken at baseline. The receptor set was obtained from an adult who was a healthcare worker with PCR-confirmed SARS-CoV-2 infection or an uninfected control (not recorded which).

This clonotype was picked up one time. A much larger clone lies one base from this, so it may be a read error. The chain uses TRBV7-9 and TRBJ1-1, with D perhaps matching TRBD1 (6 bases). The ends were cut back, 8 bases at V and 8 bases at J, with 18 bases in the middle. Per germline, CDR1 SEHNR and CDR2 FQNEAQ (reference sequence). The CDR3 has 13 residues. The DNA for the CDR3 is TGTGCCAGCGGCCTGGTGACAGGACAGGAAGCTTTCTTT. It encodes CASGLVTGQEAFF.

Regarding this clonotype: Compared with germline, one end of the junction differs, possibly owing to a read error. The chain couples TRBV20-1 to TRBJ1-1; D perhaps matches TRBD1 (5 bases). Germline assignment: CDR1 DFQATT and CDR2 SNEGSKA (reference sequence). The CDR3 spans 17 residues. CDR3 amino acids: CSARDRDRGIFDTVAFF. The CDR3 region has the DNA TGCAGTGCTAGAGATCGTGATCGGGGGATCTTTGACACTGTAGCTTTCTTT.

There are many counts of this clonotype. The V and J genes are TRBV10-3 and TRBJ2-7; tentative D call: TRBD2 (5 bases). From germline, CDR1 is ENHRY and CDR2 SYGVKD. This CDR3 contains 12 residues. The germline V and J ends were trimmed by 8 bases and 3 bases, with 11 bases remaining between them. The CDR3 DNA reads TGTGCCATCGGGAGCAACAACTACGAGCAGTACTTC. Its translation: CAIGSNNYEQYF.

This clonotype came up many times. The V call is TRBV6-1, the J call TRBJ1-1; D is ambiguous. The V and J ends lost 1 base and 0 bases respectively, with 6 bases between them. The CDR3 runs 14 residues. Germline CDR1 reads MNHNS; CDR2 reads SASEGT. The CDR3 nucleotides are TGTGCCAGCAGTGAAGTTAACATGAACACTGAAGCTTTCTTT. It yields the protein CASSEVNMNTEAFF.

Many counts were recorded for this clonotype. This sequence joins TRBV5-1 and TRBJ2-1, with D tentatively TRBD2 (6 bases). Per the germline V gene, CDR1 is SGHRS and CDR2 is YFSETQ. V was shortened by 4 bases and J by 7 bases, with 15 bases between the two germline ends. The CDR3 is 14 amino acids. CDR3 in amino acids: CASSRDSQGNEQFF. CDR3 DNA: TGCGCCAGCAGCAGGGACTCCCAAGGGAATGAGCAGTTCTTC.

This clonotype was recorded many times. The rearrangement uses TRBV28 and TRBJ1-2, with 8 nucleotides matching TRBD1. Germline-derived CDR1 and CDR2 are MDHEN and SYDVKM. V shed 2 bases, J shed 10 bases, and the junction held 6 bases outside the gene matches. There are 13 residues in the CDR3. This chain's CDR3 is CASSLPTGGDYTF. DNA for the CDR3: TGTGCCAGCAGTTTACCTACAGGGGGTGACTACACCTTC.

This clonotype came up many times. V gene TRBV7-8 combines with J gene TRBJ2-3; tentatively, D is TRBD2 (5 bases). Germline CDR1 and CDR2: SGHVS and FQNEAQ. Trimming cost V 0 bases and J 4 bases, with 8 bases left between them. The CDR3 extends over 14 amino acids. The CDR3 region has the DNA TGTGCCAGCAGCTTAGCGCCGGGGTCAGATACGCAGTATTTT. Residues: CASSLAPGSDTQYF.

The V call is TRBV20-1, the J call TRBJ2-1, with 9 positions matching TRBD2. Germline-derived CDR1 and CDR2 are DFQATT and SNEGSKA (reference sequence). The CDR3 sequence is 16 residues long. Trimming at V came to 0 bases and at J to 3 bases, leaving 6 bases not matched to a gene. The CDR3 is CSARDPPSGDYNEQFF. The CDR3 coding sequence is TGCAGTGCTAGAGACCCCCCTAGCGGGGACTACAATGAGCAGTTCTTC.

This clonotype was seen a handful of times. The V and J genes are TRBV28 and TRBJ2-7; no clear D gene. Germline CDR1 MDHEN, CDR2 SYDVKM. Trimming pared 4 bases from V and 5 bases from J, leaving 15 bases between. CDR3 size: 14 residues. This CDR3 is CASSSPGLSDEQYF. Here the CDR3 DNA reads TGTGCCAGCAGTTCACCCGGGCTATCCGACGAGCAGTACTTC.

The chain has TRBV7-8 and TRBJ1-2, with 8 bases fitting TRBD1. Germline V gene lookup returns CDR1 SGHVS and CDR2 FQNEAQ. V dropped 2 bases and J dropped 5; count of bases not matched to a gene: 4. There are 14 residues in the CDR3. This chain's CDR3 is CASSLQGAVYGYTF. The DNA for the CDR3 is TGTGCCAGCAGCTTACAGGGGGCTGTTTATGGCTACACCTTC.